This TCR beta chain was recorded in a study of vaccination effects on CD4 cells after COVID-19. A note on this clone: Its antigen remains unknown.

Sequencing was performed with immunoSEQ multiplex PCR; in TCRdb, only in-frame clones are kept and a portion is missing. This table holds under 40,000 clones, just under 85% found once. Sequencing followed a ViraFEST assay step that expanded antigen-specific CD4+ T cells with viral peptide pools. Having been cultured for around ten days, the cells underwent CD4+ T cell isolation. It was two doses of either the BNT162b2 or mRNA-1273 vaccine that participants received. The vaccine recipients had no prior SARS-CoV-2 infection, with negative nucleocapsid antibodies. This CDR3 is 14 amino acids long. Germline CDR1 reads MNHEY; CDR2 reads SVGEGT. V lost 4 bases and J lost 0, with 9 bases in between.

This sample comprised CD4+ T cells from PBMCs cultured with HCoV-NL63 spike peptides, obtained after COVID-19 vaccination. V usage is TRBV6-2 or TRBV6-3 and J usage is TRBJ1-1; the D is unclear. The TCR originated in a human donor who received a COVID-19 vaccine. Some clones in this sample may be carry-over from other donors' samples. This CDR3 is CASSSRRVNTEAFF. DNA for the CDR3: TGTGCCAGCAGTTCTCGCCGGGTGAACACTGAAGCTTTCTTT.